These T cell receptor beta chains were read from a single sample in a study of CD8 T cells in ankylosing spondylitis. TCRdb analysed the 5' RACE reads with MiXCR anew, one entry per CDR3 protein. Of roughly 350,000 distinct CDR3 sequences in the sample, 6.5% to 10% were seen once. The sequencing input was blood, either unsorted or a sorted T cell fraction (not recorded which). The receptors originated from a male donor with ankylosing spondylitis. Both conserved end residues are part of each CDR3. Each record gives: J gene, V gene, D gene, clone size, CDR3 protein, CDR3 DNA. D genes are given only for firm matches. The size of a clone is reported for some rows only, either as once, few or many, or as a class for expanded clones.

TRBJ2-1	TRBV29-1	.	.	CSVNPRGRTSEFTYNEQFF	TGCAGCGTCAACCCCAGGGGGCGAACTAGCGAGTTCACCTACAATGAGCAGTTCTTC
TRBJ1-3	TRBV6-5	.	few	CASSYSPRISGNTIYF	TGTGCCAGCAGTTACTCACCCAGAATATCTGGAAACACCATATATTTT
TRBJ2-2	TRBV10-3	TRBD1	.	CAITRTGLNTGELFF	TGTGCCATTACTCGGACAGGGTTAAACACCGGGGAGCTGTTTTTT
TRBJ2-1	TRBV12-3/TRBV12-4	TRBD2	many	CASSPSGLAGRHEQFF	TGTGCCAGCAGTCCTTCGGGACTAGCGGGACGGCATGAGCAGTTCTTC
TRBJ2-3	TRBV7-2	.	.	CASSLGGYSTDTQYF	TGTGCCAGCAGCTTAGGCGGGTATAGCACAGATACGCAGTATTTT
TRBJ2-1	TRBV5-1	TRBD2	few	CASSLGLAGSREQFF	TGCGCCAGCAGCTTAGGGCTAGCGGGGTCTCGGGAGCAGTTCTTC
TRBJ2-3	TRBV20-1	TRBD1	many	CSPLDRGHTDTQYF	TGCAGCCCTTTGGACAGGGGGCATACAGATACGCAGTATTTT
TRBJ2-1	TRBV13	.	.	CASSSLRGTYNEQFF	TGTGCCAGCAGTTCACTACGCGGAACCTACAATGAGCAGTTCTTC
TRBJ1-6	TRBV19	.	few	CASSILSSPLHF	TGTGCCAGTAGTATCTTGAGTTCACCCCTCCACTTT
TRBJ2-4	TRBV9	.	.	CASSRRHETKNIQYF	TGTGCCAGCAGCAGGCGACACGAAACCAAAAACATTCAGTACTTC
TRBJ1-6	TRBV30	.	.	CAWSASGSFTDSPLHF	TGTGCCTGGAGTGCATCAGGGAGTTTTACGGATTCACCCCTCCACTTT
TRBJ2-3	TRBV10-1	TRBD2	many	CASSESLAGGTDTQYF	TGCGCCAGCAGTGAGTCTCTCGCGGGGGGCACAGATACGCAGTATTTT
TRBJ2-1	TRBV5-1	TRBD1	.	CASSPGQAMYNEQFF	TGCGCCAGCAGCCCAGGACAGGCGATGTACAATGAGCAGTTCTTC
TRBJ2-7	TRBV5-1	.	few	CASSLQLVSSNEQYF	TGCGCCAGCAGCCTACAGTTAGTAAGCTCTAACGAGCAGTACTTC
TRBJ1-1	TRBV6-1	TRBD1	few	CASSRRDRGDTEAFF	TGTGCCAGCAGTCGCCGGGACAGGGGGGACACTGAAGCTTTCTTT
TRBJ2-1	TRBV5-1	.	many	CASSLGRSPYQYNEQFF	TGCGCCAGCAGCTTGGGGCGTTCCCCATATCAATACAATGAGCAGTTCTTC
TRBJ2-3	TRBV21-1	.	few	CASKATWTSGGVTQYF	TGTGCCAGCAAAGCCACCTGGACTAGCGGGGGGGTTACGCAGTATTTT
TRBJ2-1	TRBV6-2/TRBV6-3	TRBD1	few	CASSYRQGRSEQFF	TGTGCCAGCAGTTATCGACAGGGACGGAGTGAGCAGTTCTTC
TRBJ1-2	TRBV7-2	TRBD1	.	CASSLDVGGARGYTF	TGTGCCAGCAGCTTAGATGTAGGGGGCGCTCGCGGCTACACCTTC
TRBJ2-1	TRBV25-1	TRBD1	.	CASSARGQNLYNEQFF	TGTGCCAGCAGTGCCCGGGGACAGAATCTCTACAATGAGCAGTTCTTC
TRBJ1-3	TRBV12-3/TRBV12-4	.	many	CASRRGFGNTIYF	TGTGCCAGCAGGAGGGGATTTGGAAACACCATATATTTT
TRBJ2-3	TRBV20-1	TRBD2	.	CSAYGLAAITDTQYF	TGCAGTGCTTACGGACTAGCGGCAATCACAGATACGCAGTATTTT
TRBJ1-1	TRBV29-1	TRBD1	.	CSVDRTGGRTEAFF	TGCAGCGTTGATAGGACAGGGGGCCGAACTGAAGCTTTCTTT
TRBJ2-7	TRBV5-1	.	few	CASSFRGEVSEQYF	TGCGCCAGCAGCTTCAGGGGCGAGGTCAGCGAGCAGTACTTC
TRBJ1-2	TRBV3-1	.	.	CASSREILYGYTF	TGTGCCAGCAGCCGCGAAATCTTATATGGCTACACCTTC
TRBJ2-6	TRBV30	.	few	CAWSVTASGANVLTF	TGTGCCTGGAGTGTGACCGCCTCTGGGGCCAACGTCCTGACTTTC
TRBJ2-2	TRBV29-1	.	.	CSVVGAGANTGELFF	TGCAGCGTTGTGGGGGCGGGAGCGAACACCGGGGAGCTGTTTTTT
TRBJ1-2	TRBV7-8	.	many	CASSLEGTNYGYTF	TGTGCCAGCAGCTTAGAGGGCACGAACTATGGCTACACCTTC
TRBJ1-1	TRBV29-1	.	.	CSVDARVRTAFF	TGCAGCGTCGACGCCAGGGTGCGGACGGCTTTCTTT
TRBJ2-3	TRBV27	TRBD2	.	CASAKAGGTDTQYF	TGTGCCAGCGCCAAAGCGGGGGGCACAGATACGCAGTATTTT
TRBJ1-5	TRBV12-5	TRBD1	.	CASGLGRQGKNSGNQPQHF	TGTGCTAGTGGTTTGGGTAGACAGGGAAAGAATAGTGGCAATCAGCCCCAGCATTTT
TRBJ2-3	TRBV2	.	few	CASSDRRLAADTQYF	TGTGCCAGCAGTGATCGGAGATTGGCCGCAGATACGCAGTATTTT
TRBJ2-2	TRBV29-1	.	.	CSVLNGGAGELFF	TGCAGCGTTCTAAATGGGGGCGCCGGGGAGCTGTTTTTT
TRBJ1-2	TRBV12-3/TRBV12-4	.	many	CASKTGSYGYTF	TGTGCCAGCAAAACCGGGTCTTATGGCTACACCTTC
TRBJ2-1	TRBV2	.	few	CATSTQGYNEQFF	TGTGCCACTAGCACACAGGGTTACAATGAGCAGTTCTTC
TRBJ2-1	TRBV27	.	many	CASSPRTYYNEQFF	TGTGCCAGCAGTCCCCGGACTTACTACAATGAGCAGTTCTTC
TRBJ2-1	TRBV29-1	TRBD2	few	CSVGEAGDGEQFF	TGCAGCGTTGGAGAAGCGGGAGATGGTGAGCAGTTCTTC
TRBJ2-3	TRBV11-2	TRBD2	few	CASSLGLGTSGSYSGLTDTQYF	TGTGCCAGCAGCTTAGGTCTGGGTACTAGCGGGAGTTATAGCGGGCTAACAGATACGCAGTATTTT
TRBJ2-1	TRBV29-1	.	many	CSVEGRVFDEQFF	TGCAGCGTTGAGGGCAGGGTCTTCGATGAGCAGTTCTTC
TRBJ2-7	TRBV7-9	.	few	CASSLHLGRSSYEQYF	TGTGCCAGCAGCTTACATCTTGGACGGTCCTCCTACGAGCAGTACTTC
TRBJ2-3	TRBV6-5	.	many	CASSYDRESTDTQYF	TGTGCCAGCAGTTACGACCGGGAGAGCACAGATACGCAGTATTTT
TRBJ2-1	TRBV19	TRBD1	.	CASSIGRTGYEQFF	TGTGCCAGTAGTATAGGGAGGACAGGCTATGAGCAGTTCTTC
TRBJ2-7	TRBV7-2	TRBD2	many	CASSLALASGSYEQYF	TGTGCCAGCAGCTTAGCGTTGGCTAGCGGGAGTTACGAGCAGTACTTC
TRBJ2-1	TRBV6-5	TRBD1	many	CASSYDRAWYNEQFF	TGTGCCAGCAGCTATGACAGGGCGTGGTACAATGAGCAGTTCTTC
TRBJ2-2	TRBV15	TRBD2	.	CATSRDYSSGSTGELFF	TGTGCCACCAGCAGAGATTATTCTAGCGGGAGCACCGGGGAGCTGTTTTTT
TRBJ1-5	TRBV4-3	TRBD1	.	CASSQGGGRHQPQHF	TGCGCCAGCAGCCAAGGAGGGGGCAGGCATCAGCCCCAGCATTTT
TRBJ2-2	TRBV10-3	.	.	CAITDDRNTGELFF	TGTGCCATCACCGACGACAGGAACACCGGGGAGCTGTTTTTT
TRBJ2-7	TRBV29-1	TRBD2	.	CSVEGLAEEQYF	TGCAGCGTTGAAGGGCTAGCGGAAGAGCAGTACTTC
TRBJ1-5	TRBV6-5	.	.	CASSYSGDSNQPQHF	TGTGCCAGCAGTTACTCGGGAGATAGCAATCAGCCCCAGCATTTT
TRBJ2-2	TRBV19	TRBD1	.	CASVRGQGGTGELFF	TGTGCCAGCGTCAGGGGACAGGGTGGCACCGGGGAGCTGTTTTTT
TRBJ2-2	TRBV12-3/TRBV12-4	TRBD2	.	CASSPWGSGRITGELFF	TGTGCCAGCAGTCCCTGGGGTAGCGGGAGGATCACCGGGGAGCTGTTTTTT
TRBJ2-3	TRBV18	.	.	CASSPGISSTDTQYF	TGTGCCAGCTCCCCTGGGATTTCTAGCACAGATACGCAGTATTTT
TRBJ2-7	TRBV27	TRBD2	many	CASSIPPGGERYF	TGTGCCAGCAGTATTCCCCCGGGGGGGGAGCGGTACTTC
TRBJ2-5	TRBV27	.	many	CASSFTGPSETQYF	TGTGCCAGCAGTTTTACAGGGCCGTCGGAGACCCAGTACTTC
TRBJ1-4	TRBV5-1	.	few	CASRQSPTNEKLFF	TGCGCCAGCAGACAGTCTCCAACTAATGAAAAACTGTTTTTT
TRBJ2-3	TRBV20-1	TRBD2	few	CSSYPRGLAVDTQYF	TGCAGTTCTTACCCGAGGGGACTAGCAGTAGATACGCAGTATTTT
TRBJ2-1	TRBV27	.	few	CASSLYGGTPYNEQFF	TGTGCCAGCAGTTTATACGGGGGAACCCCCTACAATGAGCAGTTCTTC